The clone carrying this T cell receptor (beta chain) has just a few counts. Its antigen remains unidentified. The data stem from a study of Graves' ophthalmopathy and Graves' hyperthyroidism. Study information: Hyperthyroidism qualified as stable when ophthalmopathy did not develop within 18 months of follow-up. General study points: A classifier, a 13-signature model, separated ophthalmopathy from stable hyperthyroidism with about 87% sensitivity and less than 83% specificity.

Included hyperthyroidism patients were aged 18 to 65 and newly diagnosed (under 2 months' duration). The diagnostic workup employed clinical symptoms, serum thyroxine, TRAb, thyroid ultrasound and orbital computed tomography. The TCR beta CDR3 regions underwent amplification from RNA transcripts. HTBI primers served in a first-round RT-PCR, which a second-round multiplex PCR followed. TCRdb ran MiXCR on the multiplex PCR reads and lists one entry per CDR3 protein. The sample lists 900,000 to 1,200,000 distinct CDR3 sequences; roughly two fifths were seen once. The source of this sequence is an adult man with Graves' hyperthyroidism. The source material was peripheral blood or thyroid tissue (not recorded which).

In DNA form, the CDR3 reads TGCGCCAGCAGCGCGGCCGGAGGTCTTGGGGCCAACGTCCTGACTTTC. Amino acid sequence: CASSAAGGLGANVLTF. The chain has TRBV5-1 and TRBJ2-6; D perhaps matches TRBD2 (5 bases). V lost 4 bases to trimming and J lost 3 bases, with 14 bases between them. The CDR3 totals 16 residues. The germline CDR1 and CDR2 sequences are SGHRS and YFSETQ.